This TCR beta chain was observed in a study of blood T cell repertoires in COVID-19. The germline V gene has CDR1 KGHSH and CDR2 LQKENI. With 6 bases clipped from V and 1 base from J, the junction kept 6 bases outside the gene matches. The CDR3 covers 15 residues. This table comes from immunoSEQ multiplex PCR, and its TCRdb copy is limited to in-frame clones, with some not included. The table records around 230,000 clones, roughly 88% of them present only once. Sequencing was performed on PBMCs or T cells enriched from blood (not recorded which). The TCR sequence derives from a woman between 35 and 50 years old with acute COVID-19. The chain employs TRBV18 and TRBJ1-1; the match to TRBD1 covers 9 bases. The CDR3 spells CASSADRGENTEAFF. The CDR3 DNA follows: TGTGCCAGCTCGGCGGACAGGGGAGAGAACACTGAAGCTTTCTTT.